This T cell receptor (beta chain) was identified in a study of blood T cells in healthy people across ages (dated by TCRdb to 2013 to 2016). A note on the overall study: Template switching captured roughly one uniquely barcoded TCR beta cDNA molecule per two T cells in model experiments. Using deep sequencing normalized with unique cDNA molecular identifiers, the study measured how TCR beta repertoire diversity changes with age. The donors were split into four age groups: young (average about 15 years), middle-aged (about 40), aged (approximately 60) and long-lived (about 82). To avoid experimental bias, donors of different ages were randomly spread across the sequencing lanes. Two additional independent replicas of 1 million unique cDNA reads from the same blood draw were analyzed for two donors (one aged 18 to 29 and one aged 80 or older).

The 40 or so donors, aged about 6 to 95 years, were systemically healthy Caucasian individuals from Russia. Around 9.9 milliliters of peripheral blood were collected from each donor into EDTA-treated Vacutainer tubes. PBMCs were isolated by Ficoll-Paque density-gradient centrifugation, with at least 6 million obtained per sample. Trizol reagent was used to extract total RNA from the PBMCs, yielding at least 6 micrograms per sample. For every donor, an aliquot of PBMCs went through flow cytometry to measure the percentages of naive CD45RAhigh/CD27high T cells. The library was made by 5' RACE. Sequencing used an Illumina HiSeq 2500. A second PCR of roughly 6 to 11 cycles was run with a J-beta primer mix and a sample-barcoded 5' primer. A template-switch 5' adaptor carrying 12 random nucleotides introduced a unique molecular identifier onto each TCR beta cDNA molecule. Each sample yielded at least 3 million CDR3-containing paired-end reads. All of the RNA was converted into first-strand cDNA using the Mint cDNA synthesis kit, with a TRBC-specific oligonucleotide serving as the primer. All cDNA was treated with uracil-DNA glycosylase and then went through a first 18-cycle PCR with the universal primers M1SS and BC2_uni_R. As for the authors' bioinformatics: Each sample was normalized by randomly selecting 1 million high-quality reads, each carrying a distinct molecular identifier. Reads with shared molecular identifiers were discarded instead of being binned into consensus sequences. CDR3 identification, clonotype clustering and error correction used MiTCR with a Q25 quality threshold and the strictest error-elimination algorithm. A nonparametric unseen species model using Euler transformation provided a lower-bound estimate of total TCR beta diversity. TCRdb passed the public sequencing reads through fastp at Q25 and MiXCR, retaining productive beta sequences. Rows with a matching CDR3 protein are joined into one entry that keeps the most common DNA and genes. The V and J calls, along with clone size, are taken from TCRdb and not from the paper's own processing. The sample yields approximately 730,000 distinct CDR3 sequences; about 55% were counted once. The ten biggest clones cover approximately 41% of the sample.

On the study overall, not on this receptor specifically: Since profiling was done on bulk unsorted PBMCs, naive and antigen-experienced compartments could not be conclusively compared. Total diversity estimates from one million sequenced T cells were considered lower bounds and underestimates. Observed TCR beta diversity correlated strongly with the percentage of naive T cells measured by flow cytometry. Because the CMV infection status of the donors was unknown, age-related changes in expanded clonotypes may potentially have been confounded. As age increased, observed TCR beta diversity per million T cells dropped in a roughly linear way, and a significant reduction was already evident by age roughly 40. Compared with the aged group, the long-lived group had more naive CD4+ T cells, fewer expanded clones and increased TCR diversity, suggesting age selection.

This clonotype occurred once. The clone's antigen remains unknown. Base-call qualities are not available, and no considerably larger clone is one nucleotide away. Evidence from one read is weak. The germline V gene (reference sequence) yields MNHEY for CDR1 and SMNVEV for CDR2. From its cysteine to its phenylalanine, the CDR3 spans 18 amino acids. Of the read, only the CDR3 DNA is kept; its 54 bases are in frame from base 1. The junction shows trimming of 5 bases on V and 2 bases on J, and the gene matches do not reach 13 bases of it. Sequencing was performed on blood. The source is an elderly man in good health. The chain is made from TRBV27 and TRBJ1-5; 9 bases in between match TRBD1. The bases read TGTGCCAGCAGTCCAGGGACAGGGCCCCTTAGGGGCAATCAGCCCCAGCATTTT. This is translated as CASSPGTGPLRGNQPQHF.